The T cell receptor beta chain described here comes from a study of T cell responses to AZD1222 COVID-19 vaccine. This CDR3 spans 13 amino acids. The germline CDR1 and CDR2 sequences are LGHDT and YNNKEL (reference sequence). This clone was observed once. The target antigen is unknown. An end of the junction does not agree with germline; a read error may underlie this. The table came from immunoSEQ multiplex PCR; TCRdb's copy has only in-frame clones and leaves some out. There are more than 110,000 clones in the sample; just over 90% occur only once, and approximately 3.6% lies in the top ten. Study observations and caveats: Scientists sampled the repertoires only once the peak T cell response had passed.

This clonotype was sampled from an adult in good health. The sample was peripheral blood, taken on day 0 of AZD1222 vaccination. The rearrangement links TRBV3-1 (or the pseudogene TRBV3-2) to TRBJ1-2, with D possibly being TRBD1 (5 bases). In DNA, the CDR3 is TGTGCCAGCGGCCAGGGCTGGGACTATGGCTACACCTTC. Residues: CASGQGWDYGYTF.